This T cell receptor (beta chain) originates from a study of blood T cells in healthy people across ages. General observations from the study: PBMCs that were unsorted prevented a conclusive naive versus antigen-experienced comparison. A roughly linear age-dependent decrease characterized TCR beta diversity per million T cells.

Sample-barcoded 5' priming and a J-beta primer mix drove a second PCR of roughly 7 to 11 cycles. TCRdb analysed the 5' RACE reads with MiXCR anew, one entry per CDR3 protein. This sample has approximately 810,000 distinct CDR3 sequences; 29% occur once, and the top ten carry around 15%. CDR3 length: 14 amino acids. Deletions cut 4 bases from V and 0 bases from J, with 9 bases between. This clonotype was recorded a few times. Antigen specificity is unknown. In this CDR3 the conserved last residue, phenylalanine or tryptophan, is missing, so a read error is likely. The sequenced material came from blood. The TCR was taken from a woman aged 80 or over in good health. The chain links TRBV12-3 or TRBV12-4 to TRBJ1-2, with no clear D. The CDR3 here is CASSYTFSNYGYTI. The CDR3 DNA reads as TGTGCCAGCAGTTACACTTTTTCTAACTATGGCTACACCATC.